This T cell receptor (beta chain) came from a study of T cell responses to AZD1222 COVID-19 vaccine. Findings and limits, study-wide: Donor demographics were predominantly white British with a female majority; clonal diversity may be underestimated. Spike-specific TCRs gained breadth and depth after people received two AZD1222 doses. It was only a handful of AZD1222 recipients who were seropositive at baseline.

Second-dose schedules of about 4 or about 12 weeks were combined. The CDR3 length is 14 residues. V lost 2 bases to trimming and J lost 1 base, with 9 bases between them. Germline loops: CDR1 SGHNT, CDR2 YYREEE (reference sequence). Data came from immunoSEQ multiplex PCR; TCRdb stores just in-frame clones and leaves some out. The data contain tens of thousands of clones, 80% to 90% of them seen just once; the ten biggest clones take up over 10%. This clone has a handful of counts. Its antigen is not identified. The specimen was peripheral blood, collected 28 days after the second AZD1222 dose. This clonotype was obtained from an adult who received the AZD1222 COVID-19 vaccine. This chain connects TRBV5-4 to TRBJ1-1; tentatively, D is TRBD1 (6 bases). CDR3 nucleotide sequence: TGTGCCAGCAGCTTAAGGGGGGGGAACACTGAAGCTTTCTTT. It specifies CASSLRGGNTEAFF.